This T cell receptor (beta chain) stems from a study of blood T cells in healthy people across ages. This clonotype was counted only a few times. CDR3 length: 13 amino acids. V shed 0 bases and J shed 9 bases, with 12 bases lying between them. The V gene's germline CDR1 is LNHNV and CDR2 YYDKDF (reference sequence). Combining a sample-barcoded 5' primer with a J-beta primer mix, a second PCR ran for 7 to 11 cycles. Through a template-switch adaptor with 12 random nucleotides, each cDNA molecule received a tag. MiXCR was run by TCRdb on the 5' RACE reads, yielding one entry per CDR3 protein. The profile shows about 670,000 distinct CDR3 sequences, approximately 52% of them singletons.

The genes are TRBV15 and TRBJ2-7, with TRBD2 as a possible D gene (6 bases). Material for sequencing was blood. This clonotype was obtained from a woman older than 75 in good health. CDR3 residues: CATSRDPGERQYF. In nucleotides, the CDR3 is TGTGCCACCAGCAGAGATCCGGGGGAAAGGCAGTACTTC.